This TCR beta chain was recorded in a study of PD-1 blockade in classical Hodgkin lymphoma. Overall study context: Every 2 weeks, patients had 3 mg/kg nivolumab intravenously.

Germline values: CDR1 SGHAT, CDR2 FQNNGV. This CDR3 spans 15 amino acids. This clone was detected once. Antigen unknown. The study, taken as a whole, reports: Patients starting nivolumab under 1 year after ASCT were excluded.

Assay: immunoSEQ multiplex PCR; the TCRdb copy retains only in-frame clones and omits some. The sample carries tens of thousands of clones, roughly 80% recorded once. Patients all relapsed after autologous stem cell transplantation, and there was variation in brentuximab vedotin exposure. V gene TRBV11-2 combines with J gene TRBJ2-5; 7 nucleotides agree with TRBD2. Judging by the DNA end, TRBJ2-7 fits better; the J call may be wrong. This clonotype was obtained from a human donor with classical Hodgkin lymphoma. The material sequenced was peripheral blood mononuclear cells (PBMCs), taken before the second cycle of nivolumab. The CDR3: CASSLVRGTSYEQYF. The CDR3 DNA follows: TGTGCCAGCAGCTTAGTGCGGGGGACCTCCTACGAGCAGTACTTC.